These T cell receptor beta chains were read from a single sample in a study of blood T cell repertoires in COVID-19. The data were produced by immunoSEQ multiplex PCR, yet TCRdb's version contains in-frame clones alone and is incomplete. Found here are 130,000 to 150,000 clones, approximately 80% of them singletons; the top ten hold 13%. The specimen sequenced was peripheral blood. The receptors derive from a man between 60 and 75 years old with active or convalescent COVID-19. Each CDR3 is given with its conserved first and last residue. The D gene is left open where the match is weak. Expanded clones get a size class; other rows say once, few or many, or leave the size out.

CDR3aa	CDR3nt	abundance	d_gene	j_gene	v_gene	len
CASSKGTVGSQPQHF	TGTGCCAGCAGCAAAGGGACAGTCGGGAGTCAGCCCCAGCATTTT	NA	TRBD1	TRBJ1-5	TRBV2	15
CASSQAGTGISPLHF	TGTGCCAGCAGTCAAGCCGGGACAGGGATTTCACCCCTCCACTTT	NA	TRBD1	TRBJ1-6	TRBV7-3	15
CASSLVGAGNYNEQFF	TGTGCCAGCAGCTTGGTAGGGGCCGGAAACTACAATGAGCAGTTCTTC	NA	NA	TRBJ2-1	TRBV5-8	16
CASRGSSTDTQYF	TGTGCCAGCAGGGGCAGTAGCACAGATACGCAGTATTTT	NA	NA	TRBJ2-3	TRBV28	13
CASRVWLADNEQFF	TGTGCCAGCAGAGTGTGGCTAGCGGACAATGAGCAGTTCTTC	NA	TRBD2	TRBJ2-1	TRBV5-4	14
CASSRQSNTGELFF	TGTGCCAGTAGTAGACAGTCGAACACCGGGGAGCTGTTTTTT	NA	NA	TRBJ2-2	TRBV19	14
CASSRGFSGNTIYF	TGTGCCAGCAGCCGAGGGTTCTCTGGAAACACCATATATTTT	few	NA	TRBJ1-3	TRBV25-1	14
CASSKDGKQLTYEQYF	TGTGCCAGCAGCAAAGATGGAAAACAGCTTACCTACGAGCAGTACTTC	NA	NA	TRBJ2-7	TRBV21-1	16
CAWRQGNEQYF	TGTGCCTGGAGACAGGGTAACGAGCAGTACTTC	NA	NA	TRBJ2-7	TRBV30	11
CASSLEQEPTYEQYF	TGTGCCAGCAGCTTGGAACAGGAACCCACCTACGAGCAGTACTTC	many	NA	TRBJ2-7	TRBV5-4	15
CASSPPGRIGEQYF	TGTGCCAGCTCACCACCCGGGAGGATTGGCGAGCAGTACTTC	NA	TRBD2	TRBJ2-7	TRBV18	14
CASSINLGEEQYF	TGTGCCAGTAGTATAAATCTAGGAGAGGAGCAGTACTTC	NA	NA	TRBJ2-7	TRBV19	13
CTSKQGGARRNEKLFF	TGTACCTCTAAGCAAGGGGGGGCTAGGCGTAATGAAAAACTGTTTTTT	few	NA	TRBJ1-4	TRBV28	16
CASSLAGPSDEQFF	TGTGCCAGCAGCTTAGCGGGACCGAGTGATGAGCAGTTCTTC	NA	NA	TRBJ2-1	TRBV7-3	14
CASTRDTFRDSPLHF	TGTGCCAGCACCCGGGACACCTTTAGAGACTCACCCCTCCACTTT	NA	NA	TRBJ1-6	TRBV6-5	15
CASTPTGGTDTQYF	TGTGCCAGTACCCCGACGGGGGGCACAGATACGCAGTATTTT	NA	NA	TRBJ2-3	TRBV19	14
CASNIQGYGYTF	TGTGCCAGCAATATACAGGGATACGGCTACACCTTC	NA	NA	TRBJ1-2	TRBV28	12
CASSLASRPSYNEQFF	TGCGCCAGCAGCTTGGCGTCGAGGCCTAGCTACAATGAGCAGTTCTTC	NA	NA	TRBJ2-1	TRBV5-1	16
CASSYGQLNYGYTF	TGTGCCAGCAGTTACGGACAGCTTAACTATGGCTACACCTTC	NA	NA	TRBJ1-2	TRBV6-5	14
CASSLRVPGQGNEKLFF	TGTGCCAGCAGCTTAAGGGTACCGGGACAGGGTAATGAAAAACTGTTTTTT	NA	TRBD1	TRBJ1-4	TRBV7-8	17
CASSQGHSGANVLTF	TGTGCCAGCAGCCAGGGTCACTCTGGGGCCAACGTCCTGACTTTC	NA	NA	TRBJ2-6	TRBV5-4	15
CASSWGRERSTDTQYF	TGTGCCAGCAGCTGGGGTAGGGAGCGAAGCACAGATACGCAGTATTTT	NA	NA	TRBJ2-3	TRBV11-3	16
CASRGSSTETSDGYTF	TGTGCCAGCAGGGGATCCTCGACAGAGACGTCGGATGGCTACACCTTC	NA	NA	TRBJ1-2	TRBV7-3	16
CASSLTYTSYEQYF	TGTGCCAGCTCACTTACGTACACCTCCTACGAGCAGTACTTC	NA	NA	TRBJ2-7	TRBV18	14
CASSLGTANSPLHF	TGCGCCAGCAGCTTGGGGACAGCCAATTCACCCCTCCACTTT	NA	NA	TRBJ1-6	TRBV5-1	14
CAAPKKSTGPRSPLHF	TGTGCCGCCCCAAAAAAAAGCACAGGGCCCAGGTCACCCCTCCACTTT	NA	NA	TRBJ1-6	TRBV24-1	16
CASRRGNTNEKLFF	TGTGCCAGCCGGAGGGGAAATACTAATGAAAAACTGTTTTTT	NA	NA	TRBJ1-4	TRBV6-5	14
CASRWRFNTGELFF	TGCGCCAGCAGATGGCGGTTTAACACCGGGGAGCTGTTTTTT	NA	NA	TRBJ2-2	TRBV5-1	14
CASSFLGGAGETQYF	TGTGCCAGCAGTTTCCTCGGGGGGGCCGGGGAGACCCAGTACTTC	NA	TRBD2	TRBJ2-5	TRBV6-6	15
CASSTLEGDEQFF	TGTGCCAGCAGCACCCTTGAGGGCGATGAGCAGTTCTTC	NA	NA	TRBJ2-1	TRBV7-7	13
CASRTPRSTGQSANYGYTF	TGTGCCAGCAGGACTCCGCGCAGTACAGGACAGAGCGCTAACTATGGCTACACCTTC	NA	NA	TRBJ1-2	TRBV28	19
CASSQEGFEQFF	TGTGCCAGCAGCCAAGAGGGCTTTGAGCAGTTCTTC	NA	NA	TRBJ2-1	TRBV3-1/TRBV3-2	12
CASSATGADTQYF	TGTGCCAGTAGTGCGACAGGGGCAGATACGCAGTATTTT	NA	TRBD1	TRBJ2-3	TRBV19	13
CASSVSETQYF	TGTGCCAGCAGCGTCTCTGAGACCCAGTACTTC	NA	NA	TRBJ2-5	TRBV9	11
CASSLGLGPSTDTQYF	TGTGCCAGCAGCTTAGGATTGGGGCCTAGCACAGATACGCAGTATTTT	NA	NA	TRBJ2-3	TRBV7-2	16